This T cell receptor (beta chain) was captured in a study of blood T cell repertoires in COVID-19. With 0 bases clipped from V and 4 bases from J, the junction kept 5 bases outside the gene matches. The CDR3 sequence is 16 residues long. CDR1 and CDR2 from the germline V gene are LNHNV and YYDKDF (reference sequence). The Seattle patients joined while their infection was active and were tracked longitudinally afterward. Original analysis: Scientists estimated how many nucleated cells there were by amplifying reference gene primers. Profiling relied on immunoSEQ multiplex PCR, and the TCRdb table lists in-frame clones only, not all of them. Clone size and the V and J calls come from that table; the DNA yielded D and trimming. The table shows a few hundred thousand clones, with around 92% occurring only once.

The chain combines TRBV15 with TRBJ1-2; 10 bases are shared with TRBD1. Sample: peripheral blood. The sequence came from a woman under 40 with COVID-19, enrolled during active disease. The CDR3 sequence is CATSREDRGLAYGYTF. CDR3 sequence (DNA): TGTGCCACCAGCAGAGAGGACAGGGGGTTAGCCTATGGCTACACCTTC.